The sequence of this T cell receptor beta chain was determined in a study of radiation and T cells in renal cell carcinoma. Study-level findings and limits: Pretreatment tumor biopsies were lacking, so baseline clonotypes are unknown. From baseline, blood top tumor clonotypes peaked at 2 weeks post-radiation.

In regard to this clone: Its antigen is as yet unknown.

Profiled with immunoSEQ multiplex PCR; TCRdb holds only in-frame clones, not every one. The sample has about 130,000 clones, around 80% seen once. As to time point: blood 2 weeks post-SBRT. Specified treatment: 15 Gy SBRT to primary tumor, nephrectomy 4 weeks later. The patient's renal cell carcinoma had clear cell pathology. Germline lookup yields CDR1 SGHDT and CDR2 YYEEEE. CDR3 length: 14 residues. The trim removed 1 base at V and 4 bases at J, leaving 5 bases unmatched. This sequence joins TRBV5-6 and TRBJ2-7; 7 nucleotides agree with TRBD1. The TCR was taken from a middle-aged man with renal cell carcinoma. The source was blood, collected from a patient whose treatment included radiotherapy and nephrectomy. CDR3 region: CASSLRDSSYEQYF. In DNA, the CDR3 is TGTGCCAGCAGCTTGCGGGACAGCAGTTACGAGCAGTACTTC.